A selection of T cell receptor beta chains follows, all from one sample in a study of cytomegalovirus exposure and HLA in healthy donors. The protocol was immunoSEQ multiplex PCR, while the TCRdb copy is restricted to in-frame clones and leaves out a portion. The data contain some 190,000 clones, over 70% of them singletons. Sequencing was done on a sample of PBMCs. The source of these receptors is a young man in good health and CMV-seronegative. Each CDR3 is given with its conserved first and last residue. D genes are given only for firm matches. Not all rows give a size; the values are once, few, many and, for expanded clones, a class.

>TRBV27|NA|NA|TRBJ1-2
CASSLFPSYGYTF
TGTGCCAGCAGTTTATTTCCCAGCTATGGCTACACCTTC
>TRBV5-4|NA|TRBD2|TRBJ2-5
CASSLIERGPQETQYF
TGTGCCAGCAGCTTAATCGAGCGGGGGCCTCAAGAGACCCAGTACTTC
>TRBV30|NA|TRBD1|TRBJ1-1
CAWRDSLNTEAFF
TGTGCCTGGCGGGACAGCTTGAACACTGAAGCTTTCTTT
>TRBV20-1|NA|TRBD1|TRBJ1-1
CSARTGGRAFF
TGCAGTGCCAGGACAGGGGGACGGGCTTTCTTT
>TRBV6-4|NA|NA|TRBJ1-2
CASSEWGGDNYGYTF
TGTGCCAGCAGTGAATGGGGGGGGGATAACTATGGCTACACCTTC
>TRBV5-1|NA|NA|TRBJ2-5
CASSPGETQYF
TGCGCCAGCAGCCCGGGAGAGACCCAGTACTTC
>TRBV18|NA|NA|TRBJ1-3
CASSPQGSGNTIYF
TGTGCCAGCTCACCGCAGGGGTCTGGAAACACCATATATTTT
>TRBV5-4|once|NA|TRBJ2-7
CASSFQGYEQYF
TGTGCCAGCAGCTTTCAGGGATACGAGCAGTACTTC
>TRBV18|NA|NA|TRBJ1-1
CASSPYEFRTEAFF
TGTGCCAGCTCACCGTACGAATTCCGGACTGAAGCTTTCTTT
>TRBV7-2|NA|NA|TRBJ2-1
CASSHVGSPYNEQFF
TGTGCCAGCAGCCATGTGGGCTCACCCTACAATGAGCAGTTCTTC
>TRBV2|few|TRBD1|TRBJ2-7
CASRGDGTGAYEQYF
TGTGCCAGCAGGGGAGACGGGACAGGGGCCTACGAGCAGTACTTC
>TRBV7-2|NA|TRBD1|TRBJ2-1
CASSPRTGVKQFF
TGTGCCAGCAGCCCTAGGACAGGGGTCAAGCAGTTCTTC
>TRBV29-1|NA|TRBD2|TRBJ2-1
CSASSGLARRNEQFF
TGCAGCGCCTCCTCGGGACTAGCACGGAGAAATGAGCAGTTCTTC
>TRBV27|NA|TRBD2|TRBJ2-3
CASSLSGVYSQYF
TGTGCCAGCAGCCTAAGCGGGGTCTATAGCCAGTATTTT
>TRBV6-4|NA|TRBD1|TRBJ1-1
CASSRDRGPNTEAFF
TGTGCCAGCAGCCGGGACAGGGGGCCCAACACTGAAGCTTTCTTT
>TRBV28|few|TRBD2|TRBJ2-1
CASSDTSGSYNEQFF
TGTGCCAGCAGTGATACTAGCGGGAGCTACAATGAGCAGTTCTTC
>TRBV6-1|NA|NA|TRBJ2-5
CASRRTVQETQYF
TGTGCCAGCCGCAGGACAGTTCAAGAGACCCAGTACTTC
>TRBV11-2|NA|NA|TRBJ2-1
CASSPVRSSYNEQFF
TGTGCCAGCAGCCCCGTACGTAGCTCCTACAATGAGCAGTTCTTC
>TRBV7-2|NA|NA|TRBJ2-1
CASSLGSGLGHEQFF
TGTGCCAGCAGCTTAGGGTCAGGGCTTGGGCATGAGCAGTTCTTC
>TRBV27|NA|TRBD2|TRBJ2-7
CASSLAGGYEQYF
TGTGCCAGCAGCCTAGCGGGAGGTTACGAGCAGTACTTC
>TRBV5-4|NA|NA|TRBJ1-1
CASSLDRNTEAFF
TGTGCCAGCAGCTTGGACAGGAACACTGAAGCTTTCTTT
>TRBV11-2|NA|NA|TRBJ2-7
CASSFWGAGPYEQYF
TGTGCCAGCAGCTTTTGGGGCGCAGGTCCCTACGAGCAGTACTTC
>TRBV4-3|NA|NA|TRBJ2-7
CASSQATAHEQYF
TGCGCCAGCAGCCAAGCTACAGCCCACGAGCAGTACTTC
>TRBV10-3|once|NA|TRBJ1-5
CAASGGVDQPQHF
TGTGCCGCCTCCGGGGGGGTGGATCAGCCCCAGCATTTT
>TRBV11-2|NA|NA|TRBJ2-5
CASSPLTGGETQYF
TGTGCCAGCAGCCCCTTGACAGGCGGGGAGACCCAGTACTTC
>TRBV7-2|NA|NA|TRBJ2-7
CASSSMVFGGEQYF
TGTGCCAGCAGCTCAATGGTCTTCGGGGGCGAGCAGTACTTC
>TRBV10-3|NA|TRBD1|TRBJ2-5
CAISQAGTGTGGTQYF
TGTGCCATCAGCCAAGCCGGGACAGGAACAGGGGGGACCCAGTACTTC
>TRBV7-2|NA|NA|TRBJ1-1
CASSLMEMNTEAFF
TGTGCCAGCAGCTTAATGGAGATGAACACTGAAGCTTTCTTT
>TRBV11-2|NA|NA|TRBJ2-2
CASTKPPLAEGPIGELFF
TGTGCCAGCACTAAACCCCCATTAGCGGAGGGGCCTATCGGGGAGCTGTTTTTT
>TRBV30|NA|NA|TRBJ1-3
CAWNPAGLRNTIYF
TGTGCCTGGAACCCCGCGGGCCTAAGAAACACCATATATTTT
>TRBV5-6|NA|NA|TRBJ2-6
CASSSTLHRAGANVLTF
TGTGCCAGCAGCTCCACCCTCCACAGGGCGGGGGCCAACGTCCTGACTTTC
>TRBV10-1|NA|TRBD1|TRBJ1-5
CASSGVQGAWQPQHF
TGCGCCAGCAGTGGGGTACAGGGGGCATGGCAGCCCCAGCATTTT
>TRBV25-1|NA|TRBD1|TRBJ1-4
CASSPSDGTGVEKLFF
TGTGCCAGCAGTCCTTCGGATGGGACAGGGGTCGAAAAACTGTTTTTT
>TRBV30|few|TRBD1|TRBJ1-1
CAWSVGGQRVEAFF
TGTGCCTGGAGTGTAGGGGGACAGAGGGTTGAAGCTTTCTTT
>TRBV28|NA|TRBD2|TRBJ2-7
CASSAGEGLRGEQYF
TGTGCCAGCAGCGCGGGGGAGGGCCTTAGAGGGGAGCAGTACTTC
>TRBV10-2|once|TRBD2|TRBJ2-1
CASRAAGQSEQFF
TGCGCCAGCAGAGCAGCGGGGCAGAGTGAGCAGTTCTTC
>TRBV11-2|NA|TRBD1|TRBJ1-5
CASSVDRDQPQHF
TGTGCCAGCAGCGTGGACAGGGATCAGCCCCAGCATTTT
>TRBV27|NA|NA|TRBJ2-7
CASSSDISYEQYF
TGTGCCAGCAGTTCGGACATTTCCTACGAGCAGTACTTC
>TRBV27|NA|TRBD1|TRBJ2-7
CASGTGVTYEQYF
TGTGCCAGCGGGACAGGGGTAACCTACGAGCAGTACTTC
>TRBV5-8|NA|TRBD1|TRBJ2-7
CASRFTGTVISYEQYF
TGTGCCAGCAGGTTTACCGGGACAGTTATTTCCTACGAGCAGTACTTC
>TRBV28|NA|NA|TRBJ1-1
CASSPRPTGQLTF
TGTGCCAGCAGTCCTCGTCCTACAGGACAGCTAACCTTT
>TRBV7-9|NA|NA|TRBJ2-3
CASSFLLPPQYF
TGTGCCAGCAGCTTCCTACTCCCCCCGCAGTATTTT
>TRBV7-2|NA|NA|TRBJ2-3
CASSFNTQYF
TGTGCCAGCAGCTTCAATACGCAGTATTTT
>TRBV14|few|NA|TRBJ2-1
CASKGRENFGWNNEQFF
TGTGCCAGCAAAGGAAGGGAGAACTTCGGCTGGAACAATGAGCAGTTCTTC
>TRBV28|NA|NA|TRBJ1-3
CASSQRNPVNTIYF
TGTGCCAGCAGTCAACGAAACCCAGTAAACACCATATATTTT
>TRBV9|NA|NA|TRBJ1-2
CASSVVGVYGYTF
TGTGCCAGCAGCGTAGTAGGAGTCTATGGCTACACCTTC
>TRBV19|NA|NA|TRBJ1-6
CASSHGGDSPLHF
TGTGCCAGTAGTCATGGAGGGGATTCACCCCTCCACTTT
>TRBV21-1|once|NA|TRBJ2-3
CASRMRYRTGEDWGDTQYF
TGTGCCAGCAGGATGAGATACCGGACAGGGGAGGATTGGGGAGATACGCAGTATTTT
>TRBV5-1|NA|NA|TRBJ2-3
CASSLLTGDTQYF
TGCGCCAGCAGCTTATTGACCGGGGATACGCAGTATTTT
>TRBV28|NA|NA|TRBJ1-1
CASSLWTDNTEAFF
TGTGCCAGCAGTTTATGGACAGATAACACTGAAGCTTTCTTT